The next 7 T cell receptor beta chains were all read from a single sample in a study of vaccination and CD4 T cells after COVID-19. Their recognized antigens are unknown. Sequenced with the Oncomine TCR Beta short-read assay was DNA taken from cultured CD4+ T cells. MiXCR, applied by TCRdb to the PCR reads, yields one record per CDR3 protein. The sample lists 19,000 or so distinct CDR3 sequences, 35% to 55% seen once, with over 2.5% in the top ten. Specified treatment: roughly nine-day PBMC culture with coronavirus spike peptide pools or control peptides (ViraFEST assay). Here the sequenced sample was CD4+ T cells from blood, cultured in vitro, taken after SARS-CoV-2 vaccination. These receptors were taken from a human donor who had recovered from COVID-19.

This clonotype occurred a few times. The rearrangement uses TRBV6-5 and TRBJ2-3; D is perhaps TRBD2 (5 bases). Trimming shortened V by 3 bases and J by 2 bases, and 9 bases separated the two germline ends. Looked up from germline, CDR1 is MNHEY and CDR2 is SVGAGI. There are 14 residues in the CDR3. CDR3 sequence (DNA): TGTGCCAGCAGTTATTCACTAGACACAGATACGCAGTATTTT. Amino acid sequence: CASSYSLDTDTQYF.

The chain links TRBV20-1 to TRBJ2-3, with D perhaps TRBD2 (6 bases). V was cut by 0 bases and J by 2 bases, with 12 bases left in between. This CDR3 spans 15 amino acids. Germline values: CDR1 DFQATT, CDR2 SNEGSKA (reference sequence). This CDR3 reads CSARDGAGYTDTQYF. The CDR3 DNA reads as TGCAGTGCTAGAGATGGTGCGGGGTACACAGATACGCAGTATTTT.

The gene calls are TRBV18 and TRBJ2-7; D not certain. Germline CDR1 is KGHSH and CDR2 is LQKENI. V was shortened by 0 bases and J by 2 bases, with 2 bases between the two germline ends. The CDR3 has 12 residues. The CDR3 loop is CASSPPTYEQYF. For the CDR3, the DNA is TGTGCCAGCTCACCACCGACCTACGAGCAGTACTTC.

The CDR3: CSVTTGYEQFF. The CDR3 nucleotides read TGCAGCGTAACAACAGGGTACGAGCAGTTCTTC. The chain is built from TRBV29-1 and TRBJ2-1; possible D gene TRBD1, 6 bases. The CDR3 spans 11 residues. Trimming took 6 bases from V and 10 from J, leaving 13 bases between them. Germline V gene sequence: CDR1 SQVTM, CDR2 ANQGSEA.

The chain links TRBV6-5 to TRBJ1-1, with a tentative D call TRBD1 (5 bases). The CDR3 extends over 15 amino acids. Germline V CDR1 and CDR2: MNHEY, SVGAGI. Trimming removed 0 bases from V and 3 bases from J, with 11 bases in between. The CDR3, as DNA: TGTGCCAGCAGTTACTCATACAGGTCGGACACTGAAGCTTTCTTT. Amino acid sequence: CASSYSYRSDTEAFF.

The CDR3 coding sequence is TGTGCCAGCAGCTTAGGACAGGCCAGTAGTTCACCCCTCCACTTT. Translating it yields CASSLGQASSSPLHF. The rearrangement links TRBV7-6 to TRBJ1-6, with a possible D match to TRBD1 (6 bases). Germline CDR1 reads SGHVS; CDR2 reads FNYEAQ. V dropped 1 base and J dropped 9 bases, with 13 bases sitting between them. This CDR3 spans 15 amino acids. Drawing the rest from reference TRBV7-6 and TRBJ1-6, the complete variable domain is GAGVSQSPRYKVTKRGQDVALRCDPISGHVSLYWYRQALGQGPEFLTYFNYEAQQDKSGLPNDRFSAERPEGSISTLTIQRTEQRDSAMYRCASSLGQASSSPLHFGNGTRLTVT.

This clonotype was detected only a few times. The chain employs TRBV20-1 and TRBJ1-4, with D tentatively TRBD1 (5 bases). The V end was cut by 5 bases, the J end by 7 bases, with 8 bases between. Per the germline V gene, CDR1 is DFQATT and CDR2 is SNEGSKA (reference sequence). The CDR3 covers 11 residues. CDR3 coding DNA: TGCAGTGCTGGGACCGGTGAAAAACTGTTTTTT. It specifies CSAGTGEKLFF.